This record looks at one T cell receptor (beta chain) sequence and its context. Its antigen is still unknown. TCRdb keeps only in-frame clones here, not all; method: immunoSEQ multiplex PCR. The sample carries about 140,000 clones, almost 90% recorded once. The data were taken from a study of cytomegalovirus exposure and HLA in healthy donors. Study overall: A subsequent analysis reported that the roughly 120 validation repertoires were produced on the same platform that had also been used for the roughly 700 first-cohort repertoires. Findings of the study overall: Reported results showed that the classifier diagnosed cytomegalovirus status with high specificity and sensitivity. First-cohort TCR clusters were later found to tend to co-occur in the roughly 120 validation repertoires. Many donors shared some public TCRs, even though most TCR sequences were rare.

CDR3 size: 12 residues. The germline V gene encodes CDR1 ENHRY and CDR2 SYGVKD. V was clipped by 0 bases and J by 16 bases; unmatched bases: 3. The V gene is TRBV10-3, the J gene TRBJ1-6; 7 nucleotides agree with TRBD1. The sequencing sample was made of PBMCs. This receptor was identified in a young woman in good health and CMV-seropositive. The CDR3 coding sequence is TGTGCCATCAGTGAGTCAGGGGGACAGCTCCACTTT. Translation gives CAISESGGQLHF.